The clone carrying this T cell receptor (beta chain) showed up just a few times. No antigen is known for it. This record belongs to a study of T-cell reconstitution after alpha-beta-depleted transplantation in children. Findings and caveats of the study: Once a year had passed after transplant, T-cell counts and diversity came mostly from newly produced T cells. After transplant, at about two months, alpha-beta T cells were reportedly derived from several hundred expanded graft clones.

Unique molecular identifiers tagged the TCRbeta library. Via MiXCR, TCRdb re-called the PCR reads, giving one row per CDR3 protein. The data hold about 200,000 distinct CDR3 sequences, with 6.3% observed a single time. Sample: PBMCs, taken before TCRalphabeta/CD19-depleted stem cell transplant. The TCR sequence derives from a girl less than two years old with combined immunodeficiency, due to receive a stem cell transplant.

The CDR3 sequence: CASNQDSYEQYF. CDR3 sequence (DNA): TGTGCCAGCAACCAGGATAGCTACGAGCAGTACTTC. This rearrangement joins TRBV28 to TRBJ2-7; unclear D gene. The CDR3 runs 12 residues. The germline gives CDR1 MDHEN, CDR2 SYDVKM. Between the trimmed V and J ends, which lost 7 bases and 3 bases, there was a span of 10 bases.